The TCR beta chain described here comes from a study of OX40 agonist ivuxolimab in advanced cancers. The CDR3 spans 11 residues. Trimming pared 5 bases from V and 3 bases from J, leaving 3 bases between. Profiling relied on immunoSEQ multiplex PCR, and the TCRdb table lists in-frame clones only, not all of them. The sample contains around 70,000 clones, roughly 82% of which appear only once. This chain joins TRBV23-1 and TRBJ2-3; D gene uncertain. TRBV23-1 is known as an ORF, though its function is uncertain. Sequences were derived from CD4+ or CD8+ T cells sorted from blood, sampled in a trial of the OX40 agonist ivuxolimab. This clonotype was obtained from an adult with an advanced solid tumor such as melanoma, head and neck, liver or kidney cancer. CDR3 bases: TGCGCCAGCAGTTTTACAGATACGCAGTATTTT. Translating gives CASSFTDTQYF.